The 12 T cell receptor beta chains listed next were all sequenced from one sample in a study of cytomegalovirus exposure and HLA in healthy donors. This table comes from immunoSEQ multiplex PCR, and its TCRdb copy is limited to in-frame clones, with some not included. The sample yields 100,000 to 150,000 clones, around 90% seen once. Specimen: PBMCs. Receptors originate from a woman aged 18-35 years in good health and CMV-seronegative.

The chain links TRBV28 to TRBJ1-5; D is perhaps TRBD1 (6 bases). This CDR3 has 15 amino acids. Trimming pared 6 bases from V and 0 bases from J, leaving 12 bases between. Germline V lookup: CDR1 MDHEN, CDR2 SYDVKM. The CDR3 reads CASSHGQTSNQPQHF. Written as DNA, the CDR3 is TGTGCCAGCAGCCACGGACAGACTAGCAATCAGCCCCAGCATTTT.

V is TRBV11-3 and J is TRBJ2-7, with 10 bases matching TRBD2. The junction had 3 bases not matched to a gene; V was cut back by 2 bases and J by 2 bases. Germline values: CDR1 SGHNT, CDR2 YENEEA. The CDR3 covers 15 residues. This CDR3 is CASSLRAGGPYEQYF. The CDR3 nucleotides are TGTGCCAGCAGCTTAAGAGCGGGGGGGCCCTACGAGCAGTACTTC.

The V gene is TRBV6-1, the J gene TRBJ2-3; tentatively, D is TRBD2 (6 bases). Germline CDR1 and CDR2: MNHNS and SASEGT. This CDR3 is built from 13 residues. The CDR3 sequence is CAAGSGDPDTQYF. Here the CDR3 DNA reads TGTGCGGCCGGTTCGGGAGATCCAGATACGCAGTATTTT.

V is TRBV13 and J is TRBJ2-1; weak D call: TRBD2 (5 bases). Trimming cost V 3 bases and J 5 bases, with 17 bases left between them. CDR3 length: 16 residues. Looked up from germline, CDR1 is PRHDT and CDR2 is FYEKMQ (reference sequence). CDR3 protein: CASSFTLAPTDNEQFF. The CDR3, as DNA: TGTGCCAGCAGCTTCACTCTAGCACCGACCGACAATGAGCAGTTCTTC.

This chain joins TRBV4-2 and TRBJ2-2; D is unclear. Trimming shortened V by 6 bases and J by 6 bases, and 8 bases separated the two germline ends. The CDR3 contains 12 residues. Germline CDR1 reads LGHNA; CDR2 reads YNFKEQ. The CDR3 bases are TGTGCCAGCAGACGTGAGCCCGGGGAGCTGTTTTTT. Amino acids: CASRREPGELFF.

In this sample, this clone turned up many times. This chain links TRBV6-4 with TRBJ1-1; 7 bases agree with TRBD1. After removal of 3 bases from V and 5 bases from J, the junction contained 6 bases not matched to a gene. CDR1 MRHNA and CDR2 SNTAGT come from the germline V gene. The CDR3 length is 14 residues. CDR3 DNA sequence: TGTGCCAGCAGTGAAAAGGGGGCGCATACTGAAGCTTTCTTT. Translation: CASSEKGAHTEAFF.

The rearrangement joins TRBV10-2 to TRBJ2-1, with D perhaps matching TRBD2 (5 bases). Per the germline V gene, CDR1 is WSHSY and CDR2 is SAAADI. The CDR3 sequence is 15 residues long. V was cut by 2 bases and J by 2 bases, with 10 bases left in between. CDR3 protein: CASSEEGAPYNEQFF. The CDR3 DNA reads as TGCGCCAGCAGTGAGGAGGGAGCCCCCTACAATGAGCAGTTCTTC.

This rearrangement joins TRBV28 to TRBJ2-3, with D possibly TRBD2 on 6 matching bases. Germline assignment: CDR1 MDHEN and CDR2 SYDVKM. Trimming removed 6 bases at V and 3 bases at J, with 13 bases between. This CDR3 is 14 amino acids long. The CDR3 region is CASSPGLGTDTQYF. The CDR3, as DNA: TGTGCCAGCAGCCCGGGACTCGGTACAGATACGCAGTATTTT.

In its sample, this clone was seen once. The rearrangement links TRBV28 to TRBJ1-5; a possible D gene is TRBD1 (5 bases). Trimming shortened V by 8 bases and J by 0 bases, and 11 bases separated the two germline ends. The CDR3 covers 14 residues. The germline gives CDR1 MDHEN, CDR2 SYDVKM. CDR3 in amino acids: CASVRGYSNQPQHF. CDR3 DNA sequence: TGTGCCAGCGTTAGGGGCTATAGCAATCAGCCCCAGCATTTT.

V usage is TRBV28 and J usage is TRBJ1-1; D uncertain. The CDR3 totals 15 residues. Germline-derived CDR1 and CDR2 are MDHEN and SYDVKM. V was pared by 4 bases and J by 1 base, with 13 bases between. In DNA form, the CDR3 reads TGTGCCAGCAGTTCATCCAGGAAGGCGAACACTGAAGCTTTCTTT. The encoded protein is CASSSSRKANTEAFF.

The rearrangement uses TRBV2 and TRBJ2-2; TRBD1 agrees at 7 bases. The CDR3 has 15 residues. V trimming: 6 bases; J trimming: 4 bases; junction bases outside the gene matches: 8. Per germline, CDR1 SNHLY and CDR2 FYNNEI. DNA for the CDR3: TGTGCCAGCAGCCCAGCGACAGGGCCCACCGGGGAGCTGTTTTTT. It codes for CASSPATGPTGELFF.

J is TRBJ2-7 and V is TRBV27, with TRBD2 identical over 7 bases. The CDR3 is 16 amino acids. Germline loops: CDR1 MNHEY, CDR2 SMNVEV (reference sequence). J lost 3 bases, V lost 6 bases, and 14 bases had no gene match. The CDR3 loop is CASRRTFAGVLYEQYF. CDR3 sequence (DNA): TGTGCCAGCAGGCGGACATTTGCGGGAGTACTCTACGAGCAGTACTTC.